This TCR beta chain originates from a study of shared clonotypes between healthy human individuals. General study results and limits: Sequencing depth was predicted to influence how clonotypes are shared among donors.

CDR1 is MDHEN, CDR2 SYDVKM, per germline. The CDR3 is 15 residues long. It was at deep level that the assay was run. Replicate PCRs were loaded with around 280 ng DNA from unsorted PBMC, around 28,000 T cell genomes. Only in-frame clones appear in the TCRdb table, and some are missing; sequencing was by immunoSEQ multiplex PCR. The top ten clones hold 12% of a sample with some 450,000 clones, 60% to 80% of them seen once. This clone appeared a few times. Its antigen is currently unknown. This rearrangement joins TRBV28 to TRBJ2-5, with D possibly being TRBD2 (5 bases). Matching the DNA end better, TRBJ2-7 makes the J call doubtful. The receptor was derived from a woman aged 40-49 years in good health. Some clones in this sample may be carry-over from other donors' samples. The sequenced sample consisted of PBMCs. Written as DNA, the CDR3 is TGTGCCAGCAGCCCACCGGGATCCCGGTCCTACGAGCAGTACTTC. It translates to CASSPPGSRSYEQYF.